This T cell receptor beta chain was profiled in a study of Ad26.COV2.S vaccination and SARS-CoV-2 variants. Points on this clone: Its specificity is unknown.

General study results and limits: Comparability of non-spike TCR breadth was observed across vaccine and placebo recipients.

Treatment meaning: some 20 received Ad26.COV2.S at low or high dose, single or two shots; roughly five received placebo; per-sample allocation not given. Day 63 following the first vaccine or placebo injection was when the samples were taken. The protocol was immunoSEQ multiplex PCR, while the TCRdb copy is restricted to in-frame clones and leaves out a portion. The repertoire holds about 680,000 clones, with about 89% as singletons. V was pared by 3 bases and J by 0 bases, with 12 bases between. CDR1 KGHSH and CDR2 LQKENI come from the germline V gene. CDR3 size: 16 residues. V and J are TRBV18 and TRBJ1-5, with D unclear. This receptor was taken from a person aged 18-65 years who received the Ad26.COV2.S COVID-19 vaccine or a placebo. Here the sequenced sample was peripheral blood, taken in a trial of Ad26.COV2.S vaccine versus placebo. The DNA for the CDR3 is TGTGCCAGCTCACCGTATCGAGGATATAGCAATCAGCCCCAGCATTTT. Encoded protein: CASSPYRGYSNQPQHF.